These 28 T cell receptor beta chains were sequenced from one sample in a study of T cell responses to AZD1222 COVID-19 vaccine. Measured with immunoSEQ multiplex PCR; TCRdb has only the in-frame clones, and not every one. The sample records 200,000 or so clones, around 87% being singletons. The specimen was peripheral blood, collected on day 0 of MenACWY control vaccination. The receptor set was obtained from an adult in good health.

This chain connects TRBV15 to TRBJ2-7; 10 nucleotides agree with TRBD2. Trimming removed 0 bases from V and 3 bases from J; junction bases left unmatched: 8. CDR1 is LNHNV and CDR2 is YYDKDF in the germline V gene (reference sequence). This CDR3 has 17 residues. The CDR3 sequence is CATSRDQASGGHYEQYF. The CDR3 DNA is TGTGCCACCAGCAGAGATCAGGCTAGCGGGGGCCACTACGAGCAGTACTTC.

This clone has just a few counts. The V and J genes are TRBV7-2 and TRBJ2-1; D not certain. The V end was cut by 5 bases, the J end by 7 bases, with 15 bases between. Germline V lookup: CDR1 SGHTA, CDR2 FQGNSA. The CDR3 has 14 residues. The CDR3 coding sequence is TGTGCCAGCAGCCCGTCCCCGGTTTTTAATGAGCAGTTCTTC. Encoded protein: CASSPSPVFNEQFF.

The DNA for the CDR3 is TGTGCCAGCAGGCCGACAGGGGGAAGGACTGAAGCTTTCTTT. This translates into CASRPTGGRTEAFF. This chain uses TRBV28 with TRBJ1-1; 9 nucleotides agree with TRBD1. Germline-derived CDR1 and CDR2 are MDHEN and SYDVKM. CDR3 length equals 14 residues. The trim removed 6 bases at V and 5 bases at J, leaving 7 bases unmatched.

This sequence joins TRBV5-4 and TRBJ1-4, with D unclear. The V gene's germline CDR1 is SGHNT and CDR2 YYREEE (reference sequence). CDR3 size: 13 residues. V was cut by 0 bases and J by 4 bases, with 4 bases left in between. The CDR3 DNA is TGTGCCAGCAGCTTGGCCCTTAATGAAAAACTGTTTTTT. It specifies CASSLALNEKLFF.

The chain couples TRBV15 to TRBJ1-3; D remains ambiguous. V lost 0 bases, J lost 0 bases, and 9 bases lay in between. The length of the CDR3 is 16 residues. In germline, CDR1 is LNHNV, CDR2 YYDKDF (reference sequence). The CDR3 DNA sequence: TGTGCCACCAGCAGAGAGGCACTTCTCTCTGGAAACACCATATATTTT. This codes for CATSREALLSGNTIYF.

V and J are TRBV7-2 and TRBJ2-6, with D unclear. CDR3 size: 15 residues. V dropped 6 bases and J dropped 1 base, with 10 bases sitting between them. Germline CDR1 SGHTA, CDR2 FQGNSA. This CDR3 reads CASSPQISGANVLTF. DNA for the CDR3: TGTGCCAGCAGTCCTCAGATATCTGGGGCCAACGTCCTGACTTTC.

The chain employs TRBV6-4 and TRBJ2-2; 11 bases map to TRBD2. Germline CDR1 reads MRHNA; CDR2 reads SNTAGT. With 9 bases clipped from V and 7 bases from J, the junction kept 25 bases outside the gene matches. CDR3 length: 20 residues. The CDR3 sequence: CARRQEERGSGRARDGELFF. The CDR3 DNA reads as TGTGCCAGAAGGCAAGAAGAACGTGGTAGCGGGAGGGCCCGGGACGGGGAGCTGTTTTTT.

The chain employs TRBV5-1 and TRBJ1-1; possibly TRBD1 for D (5 bases). Germline values: CDR1 SGHRS, CDR2 YFSETQ. The V end lost 5 bases, the J end lost 3 bases, and 14 bases lay between the germline ends. CDR3 size: 14 residues. This chain's CDR3 is CASRRVMGDTEAFF. The CDR3 bases are TGCGCCAGCAGAAGGGTGATGGGGGACACTGAAGCTTTCTTT.

The V call is TRBV28, the J call TRBJ1-5; TRBD1 is a possible D gene (5 bases). The CDR3 totals 17 residues. Between the trimmed V and J ends, which lost 5 bases and 0 bases, there was a span of 17 bases. The germline CDR1 and CDR2 sequences are MDHEN and SYDVKM. The CDR3 DNA is TGTGCCAGCAGTACCGAAAAAGAGGGGTATAGCAATCAGCCCCAGCATTTT. The encoded protein is CASSTEKEGYSNQPQHF.

There are a few counts of this clone. This sequence joins TRBV19 and TRBJ1-5; D uncertain. This CDR3 has 15 amino acids. The V gene lost 2 bases and the J gene lost 6 bases, with 14 bases spanning the gap. Germline CDR1 is LNHDA and CDR2 is SQIVND (reference sequence). The CDR3: CASSIRAPPVQPQHF. The CDR3, as DNA: TGTGCCAGTAGTATAAGGGCCCCGCCGGTTCAGCCCCAGCATTTT.

The chain joins TRBV3-1 (or the pseudogene TRBV3-2) to TRBJ2-7; D perhaps matches TRBD1 (6 bases). Germline CDR1 is LGHDT and CDR2 is YNNKEL (reference sequence). Trimming took off 4 bases at V and 1 base at J, with 8 bases between the two ends. CDR3 length: 13 amino acids. CDR3 in amino acids: CASSPTGSYEQYF. CDR3 sequence (DNA): TGTGCCAGCAGCCCCACAGGGTCCTACGAGCAGTACTTC.

This rearrangement joins TRBV7-3 to TRBJ1-1; possibly TRBD1 for D (6 bases). Trimming removed 2 bases at V and 5 bases at J, with 12 bases between. The CDR3 runs 14 residues. The germline CDR1 and CDR2 sequences are SGHTA and FQGTGA. The CDR3 sequence is CASSLLAGVTEAFF. CDR3 bases: TGTGCCAGCAGCTTATTAGCAGGGGTTACTGAAGCTTTCTTT. Based on the CDR3 plus reference TRBV7-3 and TRBJ1-1, the full variable domain is GAGVSQTPSNKVTEKGKYVELRCDPISGHTALYWYRQSLGQGPEFLIYFQGTGAADDSGLPNDRFFAVRPEGSVSTLKIQRTERGDSAVYLCASSLLAGVTEAFFGQGTRLTVV.

J is TRBJ2-2 and V is TRBV5-4, with TRBD1 matching over 8 bases. This CDR3 region has 14 residues. V trimming: 8 bases; J trimming: 3 bases; junction bases outside the gene matches: 6. Germline-derived CDR1 and CDR2 are SGHNT and YYREEE (reference sequence). Here the CDR3 DNA reads TGTGCCAGTGGGACAGGTGGGCACACCGGGGAGCTGTTTTTT. This codes for CASGTGGHTGELFF.

The J gene is TRBJ2-1, the V gene TRBV29-1, with TRBD2 matching 15 bases. Trimming removed 3 bases from V and 2 bases from J; junction bases left unmatched: 5. CDR3 length equals 17 residues. The germline gives CDR1 SQVTM, CDR2 ANQGSEA. This CDR3 reads CSVEGTSGRHTYNEQFF. CDR3 DNA: TGCAGCGTTGAGGGGACTAGCGGGAGGCATACCTACAATGAGCAGTTCTTC.

This clone occurred once. V is TRBV2 and J is TRBJ2-7, with 7 bases that match TRBD2. The CDR3 is made up of 17 amino acids. V was pared by 7 bases and J by 5 bases, with 20 bases of the junction left unmatched. Germline values: CDR1 SNHLY, CDR2 FYNNEI. Here the CDR3 reads CASTPRGEGRKSDEQYF. The CDR3 nucleotides are TGTGCCAGCACCCCCCGGGGGGAGGGCCGGAAGTCAGACGAGCAGTACTTC.

This clone was seen just once. The chain combines TRBV28 with TRBJ1-3, with D maybe TRBD1 (5 bases). CDR3 length: 15 residues. CDR1 MDHEN and CDR2 SYDVKM come from the germline V gene. Trimming took off 8 bases at V and 3 bases at J, with 17 bases between the two ends. The CDR3 nucleotides read TGTGCCAGCGGTCCCCAGGGTACTTATGGAAACACCATATATTTT. Translating it yields CASGPQGTYGNTIYF.

This clone was detected only once. The chain couples TRBV2 to TRBJ2-7; 10 nucleotides match TRBD2. This CDR3 spans 15 amino acids. Germline values: CDR1 SNHLY, CDR2 FYNNEI. Trimming removed 4 bases from V and 0 bases from J; junction bases left unmatched: 3. CDR3 DNA sequence: TGTGCCAGCAGTGCGACTAGCGGGTCCTCCTACGAGCAGTACTTC. Amino acids: CASSATSGSSYEQYF.

The chain combines TRBV15 with TRBJ2-5; D possibly corresponds to TRBD2 (5 bases). Germline CDR1 and CDR2: LNHNV and YYDKDF (reference sequence). V lost 0 bases to trimming and J lost 4 bases, with 12 bases between them. This CDR3 contains 15 residues. The CDR3 reads CATSRDKLGRETQYF. CDR3 DNA sequence: TGTGCCACCAGCAGAGATAAGCTAGGGAGAGAGACCCAGTACTTC.

The V call is TRBV7-9, the J call TRBJ1-1; D unclear. In germline, CDR1 is SEHNR, CDR2 FQNEAQ (reference sequence). The CDR3 runs to 12 residues. V was pared by 2 bases and J by 6 bases, with 7 bases between. This CDR3 is CASSLIMSEAFF. The DNA for the CDR3 is TGTGCCAGCAGCTTAATCATGTCTGAAGCTTTCTTT.

This clone showed up just a few times. This rearrangement joins TRBV28 to TRBJ1-2, with TRBD1 identical over 8 bases. The CDR3 loop spans 16 amino acids. The V gene's germline CDR1 is MDHEN and CDR2 SYDVKM. V gave up 4 bases and J gave up 2 bases; unmatched junction bases: 9. CDR3 bases: TGTGCCAGCAGTTCCCCCGGACAGGGTCCCAACTATGGCTACACCTTC. Amino acid sequence: CASSSPGQGPNYGYTF.

The chain joins TRBV5-4 to TRBJ1-6; 7 positions agree with TRBD1. There are 16 residues in the CDR3. CDR1 is SGHNT and CDR2 is YYREEE in the germline V gene (reference sequence). V lost 4 bases and J lost 7; bases outside the gene matches: 11. The CDR3 bases are TGTGCCAGCAGCGTAGGGACAGCGAAAATAAATTCACCCCTCCACTTT. Amino acids: CASSVGTAKINSPLHF.

This sequence joins TRBV13 and TRBJ2-2; a weak D match, TRBD2 (5 bases). The CDR3 loop spans 16 amino acids. Trimming took 5 bases from V and 5 from J, leaving 18 bases between them. Germline CDR1 is PRHDT and CDR2 is FYEKMQ (reference sequence). CDR3: CASSNRGSGKTGELFF. For the CDR3, the DNA is TGTGCCAGCAGCAACCGGGGATCCGGGAAGACCGGGGAGCTGTTTTTT.

V gene TRBV7-3 combines with J gene TRBJ2-1, with 10 bases identical to TRBD2. Germline trimming cut 3 bases from V and 7 bases from J; bases unmatched to any gene: 9. CDR1 and CDR2 from the germline V gene are SGHTA and FQGTGA. CDR3 length equals 16 residues. The CDR3 DNA is TGTGCCAGCAGCTTGCTCCCGGGACTAGCGAATAATGAGCAGTTCTTC. It encodes CASSLLPGLANNEQFF.

The chain couples TRBV24-1 to TRBJ1-1; the D is unclear. The CDR3 is 13 amino acids. Looked up from germline, CDR1 is KGHDR and CDR2 is SFDVKD. Trimming removed 10 bases at V and 0 bases at J, with 11 bases between. CDR3 DNA: TGTGCCACAGCAGACGGGGTGAACACTGAAGCTTTCTTT. Translating it yields CATADGVNTEAFF.

The rearrangement joins TRBV5-1 to TRBJ2-5; TRBD1 aligns across 8 bases. The junction had 0 bases not matched to a gene; V was cut back by 0 bases and J by 2 bases. The CDR3 spans 14 residues. Germline assignment: CDR1 SGHRS and CDR2 YFSETQ. CDR3 residues: CASSLGTGQETQYF. In DNA, the CDR3 is TGCGCCAGCAGCTTGGGGACAGGGCAAGAGACCCAGTACTTC.

V usage is TRBV27 and J usage is TRBJ1-6; 7 bases are a match to TRBD1. With V trimmed by 6 bases and J by 10 bases, 12 bases remained unmatched. In germline, CDR1 is MNHEY, CDR2 SMNVEV (reference sequence). CDR3 length equals 15 residues. CDR3 amino acids: CASRERGRVDSPLHF. Written as DNA, the CDR3 is TGTGCCAGCAGGGAGAGGGGGCGGGTCGACTCACCCCTCCACTTT.

The genes are TRBV6-1 and TRBJ1-5; a weak D match, TRBD1 (5 bases). CDR3 length: 14 amino acids. V lost 8 bases and J 2 bases, leaving 13 bases between the germline ends. CDR1 is MNHNS and CDR2 is SASEGT in the germline V gene. The CDR3 loop reads CASYQGLRNQPQHF. The DNA of the CDR3 is TGTGCCAGCTACCAGGGTCTCCGCAATCAGCCCCAGCATTTT.

This clone has a single count. The rearrangement joins TRBV29-1 to TRBJ2-3; D is unresolved. V shed 1 base and J shed 8 bases, with 22 bases lying between them. Germline V gives CDR1 SQVTM, CDR2 ANQGSEA. This CDR3 region has 16 residues. This chain's CDR3 is CSVEGRSIDGLGTQYF. DNA of the CDR3: TGCAGCGTTGAAGGACGATCGATAGACGGCCTAGGTACGCAGTATTTT.